Below, one T cell receptor (beta chain) is given with its context. V lost 4 bases, J lost 5 bases, and 13 bases stayed unmatched. Germline V gene data show CDR1 as SGHAT and CDR2 as FQDESV (reference sequence). CDR3 length equals 16 residues. The data originate from a study of CD8+CD57+ T cells in acquired aplastic anemia. About the research overall: When averaged, DNA from sorted CD4+ and CD8+ cells came to around 3 ug.

Profiling that covered TCR beta VDJ and CDR3 relied on genomic DNA as its template. TCRdb re-derived calls from the reads in MiXCR, one entry per CDR3 protein. The repertoire holds about 110,000 distinct CDR3 sequences, with 51% as singletons. J is TRBJ2-7 and V is TRBV11-1; 8 bases are a match to TRBD1. Input material: sorted CD4+, CD8+, or CD8+CD57+ T cells (not recorded which) from PBMCs. The TCR sequence derives from a human donor in good health, serving as a control. The CDR3 DNA reads TGTGCCAGCAGCTCCCCCAGGGGGCGCGGGCTACACGAGCAGTACTTC. This codes for CASSSPRGRGLHEQYF.